A single sample gave rise to the 8 T cell receptor beta chains below, sequenced in a study of beta chain features in type 1 diabetes. These receptors' antigens are unknown. Study-wide findings and caveats: Moderate but significant shortening of TCRB CDR3s was recorded in all four CD4+ subsets from Type 1 diabetes patients.

Every isolated RNA sample was fully reverse transcribed, so sequencing captured expressed TCRB transcripts. The repertoire was sequenced with immunoSEQ multiplex PCR; TCRdb's copy has only in-frame clones and lacks some. The profile shows some 290,000 clones, roughly 13% of them singletons. The sample taken for sequencing was naive CD4+ T cells from blood. The receptor set was obtained from a man aged 25-45 years with type 1 diabetes.

The chain links TRBV5-4 to TRBJ1-2; 10 bases map to TRBD1. This CDR3 spans 15 amino acids. Germline loops: CDR1 SGHNT, CDR2 YYREEE (reference sequence). With 4 bases clipped from V and 5 bases from J, the junction kept 8 bases outside the gene matches. This CDR3 reads CASSIFLGQGYGYTF. CDR3 bases: TGTGCCAGCAGCATCTTCCTGGGACAGGGGTATGGCTACACCTTC.

The chain has TRBV4-1 and TRBJ2-5; 10 bases fit TRBD2. The V and J ends lost 1 base and 2 bases, in that order; junction bases with no gene match: 10. The CDR3 extends over 18 amino acids. Germline-derived CDR1 and CDR2 are MGHRA and YSYEKL. The CDR3 region is CASSQGPAGGPWQETQYF. CDR3 coding DNA: TGCGCCAGCAGCCAAGGGCCAGCGGGAGGGCCTTGGCAAGAGACCCAGTACTTC.

This clone was found a few times. The V and J genes are TRBV25-1 and TRBJ2-1, with 8 bases lining up with TRBD2. Trimming at V came to 1 base and at J to 3 bases, leaving 5 bases not matched to a gene. This CDR3 spans 16 amino acids. Per the germline V gene, CDR1 is MGHDK and CDR2 is SYGVNS. CDR3 amino acids: CASSEWGSGNYNEQFF. CDR3 nucleotide sequence: TGTGCCAGCAGTGAATGGGGTAGCGGGAACTACAATGAGCAGTTCTTC.

The rearrangement joins TRBV28 to TRBJ2-7; 11 nucleotides agree with TRBD2. The germline V gene encodes CDR1 MDHEN and CDR2 SYDVKM. The CDR3 loop spans 15 amino acids. The J segment lost 3 bases and the V segment lost 4 bases, leaving 5 bases of the junction unmatched. CDR3: CASSSSSGGSYEQYF. The CDR3 DNA follows: TGTGCCAGCAGTTCCTCTAGCGGGGGGAGCTACGAGCAGTACTTC.

This chain connects TRBV11-1 to TRBJ2-1, with 8 bases identical to TRBD2. The length of the CDR3 is 16 residues. With 0 bases clipped from V and 9 bases from J, the junction kept 10 bases outside the gene matches. The germline V gene has CDR1 SGHAT and CDR2 FQDESV (reference sequence). This CDR3 reads CASSLALGQAGGEQFF. The CDR3 nucleotides read TGTGCCAGCAGCTTAGCGCTGGGCCAGGCGGGGGGTGAGCAGTTCTTC.

This clone was observed a few times. This chain links TRBV5-6 with TRBJ2-1; D is uncertain. Germline lookup yields CDR1 SGHDT and CDR2 YYEEEE. The CDR3 is made up of 12 amino acids. V dropped 1 base and J dropped 6 bases, with 5 bases sitting between them. CDR3 residues: CASSLRSNEQFF. Written as DNA, the CDR3 is TGTGCCAGCAGCTTGCGGAGCAATGAGCAGTTCTTC.

V gene TRBV29-1 combines with J gene TRBJ2-3, with D tentatively TRBD1 (6 bases). V shed 5 bases and J shed 1 base, with 10 bases lying between them. Germline V gene data show CDR1 as SQVTM and CDR2 as ANQGSEA. CDR3 length equals 13 residues. CDR3 nucleotides: TGCAGCGTTCGGCCAGGGGGCACAGATACGCAGTATTTT. Translated, it gives CSVRPGGTDTQYF.

The CDR3 is CASSATGSGNYNEQFF. DNA of the CDR3: TGTGCCAGCAGCGCCACGGGAAGCGGGAACTACAATGAGCAGTTCTTC. This chain connects TRBV7-3 to TRBJ2-1, with 7 bases matching TRBD2. Per germline, CDR1 SGHTA and CDR2 FQGTGA. V lost 5 bases and J lost 3; bases outside the gene matches: 10. This CDR3 has 16 residues.